The text below deals with one T cell receptor (beta chain). What it binds is not known. The repertoire was sequenced with immunoSEQ multiplex PCR; TCRdb's copy has only in-frame clones and lacks some. The sample lists about 140,000 clones; 90% were seen once. CDR3 length: 16 residues. V gave up 5 bases and J gave up 5 bases, with 18 bases separating them. CDR1 SEHNR and CDR2 FQNEAQ come from the germline V gene (reference sequence). This sample is drawn from a study of T cell responses to AZD1222 COVID-19 vaccine. General study results and limits: Seropositive at baseline were only 5 to 7 AZD1222 recipients.

The starting material was peripheral blood, obtained on day 0 of AZD1222 vaccination. The chain couples TRBV7-9 to TRBJ2-2; perhaps TRBD1 as D (6 bases). The sequence derives from an adult in good health. The CDR3 nucleotides are TGTGCCAGCAGCCCCCAGGGGAATATCGTTACCGGGGAGCTGTTTTTT. Its translation: CASSPQGNIVTGELFF.